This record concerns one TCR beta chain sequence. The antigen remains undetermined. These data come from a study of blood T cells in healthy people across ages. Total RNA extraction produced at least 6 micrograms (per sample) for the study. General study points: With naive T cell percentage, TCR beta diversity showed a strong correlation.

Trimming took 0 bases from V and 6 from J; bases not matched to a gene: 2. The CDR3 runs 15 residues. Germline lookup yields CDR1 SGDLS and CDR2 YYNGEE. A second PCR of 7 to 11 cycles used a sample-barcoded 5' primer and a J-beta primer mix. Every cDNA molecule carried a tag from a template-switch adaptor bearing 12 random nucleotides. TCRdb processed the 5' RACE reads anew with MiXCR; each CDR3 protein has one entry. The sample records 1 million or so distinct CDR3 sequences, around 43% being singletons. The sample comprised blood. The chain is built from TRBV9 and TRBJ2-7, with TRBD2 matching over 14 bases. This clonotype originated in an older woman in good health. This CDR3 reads CASSVEGLAGVEQYF. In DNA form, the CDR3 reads TGTGCCAGCAGCGTAGAGGGACTAGCGGGAGTCGAGCAGTACTTC.